This T cell receptor beta chain comes out of a study of CD8+CD57+ T cells in acquired aplastic anemia. Study-level information: An average of roughly 2.9 ug of DNA was obtained from sorted CD4+ and CD8+ cells. Researchers reported that healthy donors averaged about 10 million reads for CD4+ cells. Study outcomes and limitations: A significant difference in CD8+ Simpson's diversity between patients and controls was not found. Patients had twenty-nine CD8+ CDR3 sequences in common with controls (the shared set).

This clonotype was seen a few times. Its antigen is unknown. From germline, CDR1 is MNHNS and CDR2 SASEGT. This CDR3 is 13 amino acids long. Trimming took off 3 bases at V and 7 bases at J, with 9 bases between the two ends. Genomic DNA constituted the template upon which TCR beta VDJ and CDR3 profiling was performed. TCRdb reanalysed the reads using MiXCR and keeps one entry per CDR3 protein. The profile covers under 250,000 distinct CDR3 sequences, with around 32% appearing a single time and roughly 1.1% taken by the ten largest. The sample taken for sequencing was sorted CD4+, CD8+, or CD8+CD57+ T cells (not recorded which) from PBMCs. The chain links TRBV6-1 to TRBJ1-4; D is uncertain. The receptor was derived from a human donor in good health, serving as a control. CDR3 region: CASSEDRFEKLFF. CDR3 sequence (DNA): TGTGCCAGCAGTGAGGATCGCTTTGAAAAACTGTTTTTT.